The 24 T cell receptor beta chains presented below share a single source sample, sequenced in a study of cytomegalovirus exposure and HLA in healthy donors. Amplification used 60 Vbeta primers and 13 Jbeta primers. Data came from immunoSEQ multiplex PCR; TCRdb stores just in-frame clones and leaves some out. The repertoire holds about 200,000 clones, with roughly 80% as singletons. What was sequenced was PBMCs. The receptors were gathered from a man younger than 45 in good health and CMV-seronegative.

DNA for the CDR3: TGTGCCAGCAGTTACTTAAGAGGGGGCGGAGGAAACGAGCAGTACTTC. It specifies CASSYLRGGGGNEQYF. The V and J genes are TRBV6-5 and TRBJ2-7; 7 bases line up with TRBD1. The V gene's germline CDR1 is MNHEY and CDR2 SVGAGI. Losses at the gene ends were 1 base for V and 5 bases for J; bases not matched to a gene: 11. The CDR3 runs to 16 residues.

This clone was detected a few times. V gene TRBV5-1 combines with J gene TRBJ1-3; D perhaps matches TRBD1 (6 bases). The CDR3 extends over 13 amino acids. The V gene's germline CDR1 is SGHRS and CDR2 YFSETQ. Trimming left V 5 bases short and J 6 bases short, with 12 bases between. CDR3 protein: CASRDSQKNTIYF. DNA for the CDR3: TGCGCCAGCAGGGACAGTCAAAAAAACACCATATATTTT.

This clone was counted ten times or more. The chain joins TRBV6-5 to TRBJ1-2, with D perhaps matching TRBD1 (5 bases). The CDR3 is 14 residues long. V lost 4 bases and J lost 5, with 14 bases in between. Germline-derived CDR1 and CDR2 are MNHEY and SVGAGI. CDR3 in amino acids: CASSSQGGGYGYTF. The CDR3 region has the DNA TGTGCCAGCAGTTCCCAGGGCGGGGGGTATGGCTACACCTTC.

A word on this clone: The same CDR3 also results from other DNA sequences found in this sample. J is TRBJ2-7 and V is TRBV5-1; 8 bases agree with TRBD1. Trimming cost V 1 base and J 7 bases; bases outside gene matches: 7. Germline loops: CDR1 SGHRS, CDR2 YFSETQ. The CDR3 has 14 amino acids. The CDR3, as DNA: TGCGCCAGCAGCTTGCGCCAGGGGGCAGGGGAGCAGTACTTC. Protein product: CASSLRQGAGEQYF.

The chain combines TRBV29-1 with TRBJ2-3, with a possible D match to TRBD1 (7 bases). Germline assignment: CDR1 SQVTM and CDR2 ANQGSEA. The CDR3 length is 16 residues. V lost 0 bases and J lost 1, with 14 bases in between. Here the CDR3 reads CSVEDPTGEGTDTQYF. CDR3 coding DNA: TGCAGCGTTGAAGACCCCACAGGGGAGGGCACAGATACGCAGTATTTT.

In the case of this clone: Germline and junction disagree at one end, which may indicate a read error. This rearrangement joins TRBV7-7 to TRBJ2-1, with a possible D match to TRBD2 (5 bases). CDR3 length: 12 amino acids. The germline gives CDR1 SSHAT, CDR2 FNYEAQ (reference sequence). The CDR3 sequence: CASSSTRMREFF. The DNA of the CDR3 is TGTGCTAGCAGCTCGACTCGGATGAGGGAGTTCTTC.

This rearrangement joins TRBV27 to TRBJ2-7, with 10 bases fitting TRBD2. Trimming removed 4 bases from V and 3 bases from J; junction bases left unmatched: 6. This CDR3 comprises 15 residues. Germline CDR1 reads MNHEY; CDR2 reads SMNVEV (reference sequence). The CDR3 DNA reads TGTGCCAGCAGTTACACTAGCGGGGTGTTCTACGAGCAGTACTTC. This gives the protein CASSYTSGVFYEQYF.

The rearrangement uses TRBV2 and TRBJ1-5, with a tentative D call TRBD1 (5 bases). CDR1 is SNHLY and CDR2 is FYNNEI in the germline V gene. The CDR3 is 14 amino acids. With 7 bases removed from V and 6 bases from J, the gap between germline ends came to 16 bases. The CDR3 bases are TGTGCCAGCAATCTCGTACAGGTGGTTCAGCCCCAGCATTTT. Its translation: CASNLVQVVQPQHF.

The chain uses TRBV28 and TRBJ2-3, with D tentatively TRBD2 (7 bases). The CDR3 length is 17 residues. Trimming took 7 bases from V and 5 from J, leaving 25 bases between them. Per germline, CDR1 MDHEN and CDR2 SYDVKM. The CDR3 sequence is CASISWGGLLVGDTQYF. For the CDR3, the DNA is TGTGCCAGCATATCGTGGGGGGGCCTCCTTGTTGGAGATACGCAGTATTTT.

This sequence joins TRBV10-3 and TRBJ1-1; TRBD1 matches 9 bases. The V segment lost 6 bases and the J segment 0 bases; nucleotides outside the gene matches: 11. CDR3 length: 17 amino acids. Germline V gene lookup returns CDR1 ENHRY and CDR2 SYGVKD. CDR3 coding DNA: TGTGCCATCAGAGTCGGGGGACAGGGAGGAGTGAACACTGAAGCTTTCTTT. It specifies CAIRVGGQGGVNTEAFF.

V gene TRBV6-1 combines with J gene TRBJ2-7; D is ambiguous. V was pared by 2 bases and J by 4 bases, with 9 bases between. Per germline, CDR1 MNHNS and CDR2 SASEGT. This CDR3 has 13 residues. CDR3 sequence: CASSEYGSYEQYF. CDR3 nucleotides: TGTGCCAGCAGTGAATACGGGTCTTACGAGCAGTACTTC.

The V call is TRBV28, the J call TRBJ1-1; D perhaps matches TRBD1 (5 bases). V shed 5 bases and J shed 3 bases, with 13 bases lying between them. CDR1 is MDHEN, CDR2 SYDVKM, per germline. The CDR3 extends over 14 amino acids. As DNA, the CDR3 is TGTGCCAGCAGTCCAGGGTTGGGCTACACTGAAGCTTTCTTT. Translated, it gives CASSPGLGYTEAFF. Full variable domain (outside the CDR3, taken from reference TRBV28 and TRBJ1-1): DVKVTQSSRYLVKRTGEKVFLECVQDMDHENMFWYRQDPGLGLRLIYFSYDVKMKEKGDIPEGYSVSREKKERFSLILESASTNQTSMYLCASSPGLGYTEAFFGQGTRLTVV.

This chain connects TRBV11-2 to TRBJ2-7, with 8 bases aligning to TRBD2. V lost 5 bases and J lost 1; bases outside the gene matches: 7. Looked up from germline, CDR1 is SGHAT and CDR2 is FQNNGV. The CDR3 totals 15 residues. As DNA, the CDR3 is TGTGCCAGCAGCCTCGGGACTAGGGCATCCTACGAGCAGTACTTC. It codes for CASSLGTRASYEQYF.

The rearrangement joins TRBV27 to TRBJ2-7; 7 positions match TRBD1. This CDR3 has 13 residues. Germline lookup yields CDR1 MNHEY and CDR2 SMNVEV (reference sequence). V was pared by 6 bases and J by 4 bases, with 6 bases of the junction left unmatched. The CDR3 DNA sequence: TGTGCCAGCAGGAACCGGGACAGTTACGAGCAGTACTTC. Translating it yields CASRNRDSYEQYF.

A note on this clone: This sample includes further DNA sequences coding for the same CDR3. CDR3 loop: CASSYSASSYEQYF. CDR3 in DNA: TGTGCCAGCAGTTACAGCGCTAGCTCCTACGAGCAGTACTTC. The rearrangement joins TRBV6-6 to TRBJ2-7; D gene ambiguous. V was cut by 2 bases and J by 0 bases, with 8 bases left in between. There are 14 residues in the CDR3. Germline V gene data show CDR1 as MNHNY and CDR2 as SVGAGI (reference sequence).

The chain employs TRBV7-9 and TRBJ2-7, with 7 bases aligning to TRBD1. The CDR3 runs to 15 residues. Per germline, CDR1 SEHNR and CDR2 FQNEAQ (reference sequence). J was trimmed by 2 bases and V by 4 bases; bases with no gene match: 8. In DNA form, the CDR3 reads TGTGCCAGCAGCTCTCCCCACGGGACAGCCTACGAGCAGTACTTC. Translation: CASSSPHGTAYEQYF.

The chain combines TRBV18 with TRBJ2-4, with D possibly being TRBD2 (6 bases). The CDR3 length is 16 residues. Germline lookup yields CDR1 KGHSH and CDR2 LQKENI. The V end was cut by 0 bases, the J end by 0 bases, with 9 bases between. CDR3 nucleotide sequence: TGTGCCAGCTCACCACCGGGGGGATTAGCCAAAAACATTCAGTACTTC. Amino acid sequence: CASSPPGGLAKNIQYF.

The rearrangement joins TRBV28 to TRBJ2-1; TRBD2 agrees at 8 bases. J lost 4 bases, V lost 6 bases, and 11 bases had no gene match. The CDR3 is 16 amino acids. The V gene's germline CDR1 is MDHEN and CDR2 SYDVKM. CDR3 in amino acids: CASSSPGPGGYNEQFF. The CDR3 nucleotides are TGTGCCAGCAGCTCCCCCGGGCCGGGGGGGTACAATGAGCAGTTCTTC.

The CDR3 region has the DNA TGTGCCAGCAGCAGGCGGTCCGGCAGGGGGCGGGAAGAGACCCAGTACTTC. Amino acid sequence: CASSRRSGRGREETQYF. The chain links TRBV21-1 to TRBJ2-5; the table calls TRBD1, which could not be checked here. TRBV21-1 is designated a pseudogene. This CDR3 has 17 residues.

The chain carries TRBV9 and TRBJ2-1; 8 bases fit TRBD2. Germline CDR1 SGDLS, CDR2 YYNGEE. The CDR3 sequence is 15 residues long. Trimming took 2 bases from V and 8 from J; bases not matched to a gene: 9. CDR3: CASSVGRGGIYEQFF. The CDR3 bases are TGTGCCAGCAGCGTGGGTCGGGGGGGCATCTATGAGCAGTTCTTC.

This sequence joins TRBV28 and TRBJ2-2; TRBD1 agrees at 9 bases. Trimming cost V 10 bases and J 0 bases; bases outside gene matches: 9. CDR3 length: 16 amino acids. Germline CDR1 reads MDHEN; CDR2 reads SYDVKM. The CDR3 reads CATGDDRGTNTGELFF. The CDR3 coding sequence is TGTGCCACCGGGGATGACAGGGGGACGAACACCGGGGAGCTGTTTTTT.

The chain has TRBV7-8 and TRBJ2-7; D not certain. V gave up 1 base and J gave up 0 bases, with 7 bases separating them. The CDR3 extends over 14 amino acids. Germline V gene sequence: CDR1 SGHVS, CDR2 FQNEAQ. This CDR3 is CASSLDYSSYEQYF. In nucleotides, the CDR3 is TGTGCCAGCAGCTTAGATTACAGCTCCTACGAGCAGTACTTC.

CDR3 sequence: CASSSDSSSNQPQHF. CDR3 sequence (DNA): TGTGCCAGCAGTTCCGACAGTTCTAGCAATCAGCCCCAGCATTTT. This chain uses TRBV27 with TRBJ1-5; perhaps TRBD1 as D (5 bases). The CDR3 has 15 amino acids. Trimming stripped 4 bases from V and 0 bases from J, with 10 bases between. Per germline, CDR1 MNHEY and CDR2 SMNVEV (reference sequence).

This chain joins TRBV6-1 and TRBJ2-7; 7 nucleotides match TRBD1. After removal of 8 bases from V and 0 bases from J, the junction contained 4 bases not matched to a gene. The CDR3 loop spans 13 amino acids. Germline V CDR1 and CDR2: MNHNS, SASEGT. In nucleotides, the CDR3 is TGTGCCAGCTCCCGACAGGGCTCCTACGAGCAGTACTTC. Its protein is CASSRQGSYEQYF.